The following is a T cell receptor beta chain sequence with its context. The data stem from a study of metastatic and nonmetastatic thyroid tumors. The germline gives CDR1 LGHDT, CDR2 YNNKEL (reference sequence). Trimming pared 4 bases from V and 6 bases from J, leaving 13 bases between. This CDR3 has 13 residues. TCRdb reprocessed the PCR reads via MiXCR. Of tens of thousands of clones detected, around 26% appear once; the ten largest clones hold approximately 16%. Ahead of thyroid surgery, no patient had received treatment of any kind. This TCR was recovered from a male donor with papillary thyroid cancer or a benign thyroid nodule (not recorded which). Some clones in this sample may be carry-over from other donors' samples. The specimen was blood. V and J are TRBV3-1 and TRBJ2-7, with no clear D. The CDR3 DNA is TGTGCCAGCAGCCCCCCCACTTCGTGCGAGCAGTACTTC. This gives the protein CASSPPTSCEQYF.